This T cell receptor (beta chain) was found in a study of control samples from healthy donors and cancer patients. CDR3 length: 13 amino acids. Looked up from germline, CDR1 is SEHNR and CDR2 is FQNEAQ (reference sequence). V was cut by 5 bases and J by 1 base, with 7 bases left in between. Sequencing used immunoSEQ multiplex PCR; TCRdb keeps in-frame clones, though not all of them. The sample has approximately 140,000 clones; more than 85% are singletons. This clonotype was sampled from a man aged 18 to 29 in good health. The chain couples TRBV7-9 to TRBJ2-3, with D uncertain. Sequencing was carried out using blood. The CDR3 spells CASSHAGTDTQYF. The CDR3 DNA reads TGTGCCAGCAGCCACGCGGGCACAGATACGCAGTATTTT.